The TCR beta chain under discussion was sequenced for a study of T cell repertoires in cytomegalovirus infection. For the study at large: CMV infection plus the matching HLA type was flagged by public TCR beta signatures.

CDR3 length: 14 amino acids. V was trimmed by 5 bases and J by 4 bases, leaving 12 bases between them. Germline V CDR1 and CDR2: SGHNT, YENEEA. This clonotype was seen many times. Its antigen is unidentified. TCRdb ran MiXCR on the reads and lists one entry per CDR3 protein. The sample lists hundreds of thousands of distinct CDR3 sequences; approximately 11% were seen once. Findings of the study overall: Based on cumulative public TCR beta family frequency, carriers of CMV plus the relevant HLA were identified. Clonotype analysis showed dominance of the ex vivo response by HLA-C-restricted CMV-specific TCR beta clonotypes.

The chain uses TRBV11-3 and TRBJ2-1; the D gene is possibly TRBD2 (6 bases). Material for sequencing was PBMCs. This receptor was identified in a human donor in good health (CMV status not recorded). Some clones in this sample may be carry-over from other donors' samples. CDR3 residues: CASSVGRGYNEQFF. The CDR3 region has the DNA TGTGCCAGCAGCGTCGGGAGAGGATACAATGAGCAGTTCTTC. The entire variable domain, with the rest obtained from reference TRBV11-3 and TRBJ2-1, is as follows: EAGVVQSPRYKIIEKKQPVAFWCNPISGHNTLYWYLQNLGQGPELLIRYENEEAVDDSQLPKDRFSAERLKGVDSTLKIQPAELGDSAVYLCASSVGRGYNEQFFGPGTRLTVL.